The entry that follows covers one TCR beta chain sequence. Its antigen is still unknown. Germline CDR1 SNHLY, CDR2 FYNNEI. The V gene end was trimmed by 6 bases and the J gene end by 1 base; junction bases not matched to a gene: 10. The CDR3 has 16 amino acids. This sample stems from a study of vaccination effects on CD4 cells after COVID-19. Background on the study: Subjects were given two BNT162b2 or mRNA-1273 vaccine doses. Sample collection from a couple of convalescent patients occurred 16 days and one week before vaccination.

A 10-day culture period preceded the isolation of CD4+ T cells. Cultures had half their medium replaced with IL-2 medium on days 3 and 7. This table comes from immunoSEQ multiplex PCR, and its TCRdb copy is limited to in-frame clones, with some not included. Of 45,000 to 50,000 clones listed, 70% to 80% were seen once; the top ten hold about an eighth. Sample: CD4+ T cells from PBMCs cultured without peptide, taken before COVID-19 vaccination. The sequence came from a human donor who had a prior SARS-CoV-2 infection. J is TRBJ2-7 and V is TRBV2, with 9 bases identical to TRBD1. The CDR3 DNA follows: TGTGCCAGCAGGGTGCATGGACAGGGGATATCCTACGAGCAGTACTTC. Protein sequence: CASRVHGQGISYEQYF.